The 13 T cell receptor beta chains presented below share a single source sample, sequenced in a study of human T cells and chemical hapten exposure. Time point specified: pre-sensitization, week 0. Treatment indicated: therapeutic diphenylcyclopropenone sensitization with weekly scalp DPC. TCRdb independently ran MiXCR on the RACE reads; one entry per CDR3 protein. Of 62,000 or so distinct CDR3 sequences listed, approximately 9.9% were seen once; the top ten hold roughly 5.3%. This sample comprised whole blood, obtained in connection with sensitization to the hapten diphenylcyclopropenone (DPC). The receptors come from a woman aged 50 to 60 with alopecia areata. Some clones in this sample may be carry-over from other donors' samples.

This clonotype was found many times. V usage is TRBV28 and J usage is TRBJ2-1, with 8 bases lining up with TRBD1. J gave up 3 bases and V 4 bases, and 5 bases lay outside the gene matches. Germline loops: CDR1 MDHEN, CDR2 SYDVKM. The CDR3 contains 15 residues. This chain's CDR3 is CASSYRDRSYNEQFF. CDR3 nucleotide sequence: TGTGCCAGCAGTTACCGGGACAGGAGCTACAATGAGCAGTTCTTC. Full variable domain (remainder filled in from reference TRBV28 and TRBJ2-1): DVKVTQSSRYLVKRTGEKVFLECVQDMDHENMFWYRQDPGLGLRLIYFSYDVKMKEKGDIPEGYSVSREKKERFSLILESASTNQTSMYLCASSYRDRSYNEQFFGPGTRLTVL.

This clonotype has a count of ten or more. The rearrangement links TRBV5-5 to TRBJ1-2, with D perhaps matching TRBD1 (6 bases). The CDR3 covers 16 residues. Germline-derived CDR1 and CDR2 are SGHKS and YYEKEE (reference sequence). The V and J ends lost 3 bases and 6 bases respectively, with 21 bases between them. The CDR3 DNA is TGTGCCAGCAGCTCCCAACAGGGAATGGGTGGAAATGGCTACACCTTC. Protein product: CASSSQQGMGGNGYTF.

This clonotype showed up many times. The chain joins TRBV6-5 to TRBJ2-1, with 8 positions matching TRBD1. The trim removed 6 bases at V and 2 bases at J, leaving 3 bases unmatched. This CDR3 spans 14 amino acids. Germline V gene lookup returns CDR1 MNHEY and CDR2 SVGAGI. CDR3 DNA: TGTGCCAGCAGCAGACAGGGGCCCTACAATGAGCAGTTCTTC. It codes for CASSRQGPYNEQFF.

This clonotype occurred a few times. J is TRBJ2-4 and V is TRBV12-3 or TRBV12-4; 10 bases are a match to TRBD1. The CDR3 contains 16 residues. Losses at the gene ends were 1 base for V and 8 bases for J; bases not matched to a gene: 8. The CDR3 DNA reads TGTGCCAGCAGTTTAGGCCAGACAGGGGGCAGAGACATTCAGTACTTC. Encoded protein: CASSLGQTGGRDIQYF.

The chain recombines TRBV12-3 or TRBV12-4 with TRBJ2-1; the D is unclear. The CDR3 length is 11 residues. Trimming removed 10 bases from V and 10 bases from J, with 14 bases in between. In nucleotides, the CDR3 is TGTGCCACCTCCCCGGGCCACGAGCAGTTCTTC. This codes for CATSPGHEQFF.

This clonotype was counted only a few times. This sequence joins TRBV6-4 and TRBJ2-2; no clear D. The CDR3 has 15 amino acids. The germline gives CDR1 MRHNA, CDR2 SNTAGT. The V and J ends lost 0 bases and 4 bases respectively, with 9 bases between them. The CDR3 DNA reads TGTGCCAGCAGTGACTCCGCGGCTTTCACCGGGGAGCTGTTTTTT. It specifies CASSDSAAFTGELFF.

This clonotype came up many times. The chain links TRBV5-4 to TRBJ2-3; TRBD1 matches at 11 bases. This CDR3 is 15 amino acids long. J was trimmed by 7 bases and V by 0 bases; bases with no gene match: 4. Germline V gene sequence: CDR1 SGHNT, CDR2 YYREEE (reference sequence). CDR3 in DNA: TGTGCCAGCAGCTTGGGGGACAGGGGGTCAAATACGCAGTATTTT. Translation: CASSLGDRGSNTQYF. The whole variable domain, remainder taken from reference TRBV5-4 and TRBJ2-3, is ETGVTQSPTHLIKTRGQQVTLRCSSQSGHNTVSWYQQALGQGPQFIFQYYREEENGRGNFPPRFSGLQFPNYSSELNVNALELDDSALYLCASSLGDRGSNTQYFGPGTRLTVL.

This clonotype came up many times. V usage is TRBV7-6 and J usage is TRBJ2-7; D gene ambiguous. The CDR3 totals 11 residues. Trimming cost V 6 bases and J 6 bases, with 9 bases left between them. Germline-derived CDR1 and CDR2 are SGHVS and FNYEAQ. In DNA, the CDR3 is TGTGCCAGCAGTCGTGGTCGCGAGCAGTACTTC. This translates into CASSRGREQYF.

The CDR3 DNA reads as TGCAGCTCCCTTCGGGGGGCCAGCACAGATACGCAGTATTTT. As protein: CSSLRGASTDTQYF. The chain has TRBV29-1 and TRBJ2-3; D perhaps matches TRBD2 (7 bases). This CDR3 spans 14 amino acids. Germline V gene lookup returns CDR1 SQVTM and CDR2 ANQGSEA. Trimming shortened V by 8 bases and J by 0 bases, and 15 bases separated the two germline ends.

This clonotype was detected a few times. Here the CDR3 DNA reads TGTGCCAGCTCACCTGGGGGAGGAGAGACCCAGTACTTC. Amino acids: CASSPGGGETQYF. The rearrangement joins TRBV18 to TRBJ2-5, with TRBD2 as a possible D gene (6 bases). Trimming shortened V by 3 bases and J by 4 bases, and 9 bases separated the two germline ends. This CDR3 contains 13 residues. The germline V gene encodes CDR1 KGHSH and CDR2 LQKENI.

This sequence joins TRBV12-3 or TRBV12-4 and TRBJ1-1, with unresolved D. Trimming shortened V by 5 bases and J by 1 base, and 14 bases separated the two germline ends. The CDR3 extends over 15 amino acids. The CDR3 DNA follows: TGTGCCAGCAGTCACCGGGCCCCGGGGAACACTGAAGCTTTCTTT. Translating it yields CASSHRAPGNTEAFF.

In its sample, this clonotype was seen many times. This sequence joins TRBV29-1 and TRBJ2-3; D perhaps matches TRBD1 (6 bases). This CDR3 spans 15 amino acids. Germline CDR1 and CDR2: SQVTM and ANQGSEA. V lost 3 bases to trimming and J lost 0 bases, with 13 bases between them. The DNA for the CDR3 is TGCAGCGTTGATGACTGGACAGCTAGCACAGATACGCAGTATTTT. It codes for CSVDDWTASTDTQYF.

This clonotype was seen only a few times. The CDR3 region is CSAPKAANTGELFF. The CDR3 DNA reads as TGCAGTGCCCCTAAAGCGGCGAACACCGGGGAGCTGTTTTTT. The genes are TRBV20-1 and TRBJ2-2; D possibly corresponds to TRBD2 (5 bases). Per the germline V gene, CDR1 is DFQATT and CDR2 is SNEGSKA (reference sequence). Deletions cut 6 bases from V and 0 bases from J, with 11 bases between. This CDR3 is 14 amino acids long.